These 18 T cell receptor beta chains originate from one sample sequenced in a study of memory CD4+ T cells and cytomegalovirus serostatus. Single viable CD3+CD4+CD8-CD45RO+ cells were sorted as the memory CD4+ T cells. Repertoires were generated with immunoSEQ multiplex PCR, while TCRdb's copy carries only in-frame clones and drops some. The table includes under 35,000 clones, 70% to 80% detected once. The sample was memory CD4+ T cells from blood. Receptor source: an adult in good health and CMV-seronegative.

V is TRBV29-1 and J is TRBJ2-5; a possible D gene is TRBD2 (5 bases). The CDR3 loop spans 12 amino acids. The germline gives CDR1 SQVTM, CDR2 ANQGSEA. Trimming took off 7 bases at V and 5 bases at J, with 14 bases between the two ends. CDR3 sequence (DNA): TGCAGCGGTGACGGACTTGGCGAGACCCAGTACTTC. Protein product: CSGDGLGETQYF.

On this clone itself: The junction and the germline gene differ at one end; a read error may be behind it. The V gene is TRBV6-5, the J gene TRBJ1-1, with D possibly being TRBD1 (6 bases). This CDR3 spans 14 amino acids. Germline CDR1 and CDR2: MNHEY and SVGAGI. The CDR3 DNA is TGTGCCATCAGTTTAACAGGGATCGTATCTGAAGCTTTCTTT. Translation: CAISLTGIVSEAFF.

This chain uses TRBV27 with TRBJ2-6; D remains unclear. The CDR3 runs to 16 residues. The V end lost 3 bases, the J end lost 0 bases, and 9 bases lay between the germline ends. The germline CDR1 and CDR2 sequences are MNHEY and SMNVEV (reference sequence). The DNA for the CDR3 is TGTGCCAGCAGTTTTGTGCCCTCCTCTGGGGCCAACGTCCTGACTTTC. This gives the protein CASSFVPSSGANVLTF.

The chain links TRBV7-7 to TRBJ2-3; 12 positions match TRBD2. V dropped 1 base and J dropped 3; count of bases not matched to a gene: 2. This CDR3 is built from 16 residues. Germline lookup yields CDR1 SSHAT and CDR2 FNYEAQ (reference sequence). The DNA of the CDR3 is TGTGCCAGCAGCTTAGGACTAGCGGGAGAGACAGATACGCAGTATTTT. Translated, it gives CASSLGLAGETDTQYF.

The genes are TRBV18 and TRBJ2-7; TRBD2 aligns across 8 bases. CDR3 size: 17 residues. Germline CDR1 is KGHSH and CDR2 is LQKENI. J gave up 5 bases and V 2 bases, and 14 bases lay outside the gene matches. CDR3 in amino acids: CASSPEGSPGGPHEQYF. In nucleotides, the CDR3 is TGTGCCAGCTCACCAGAGGGGAGCCCGGGAGGGCCGCACGAGCAGTACTTC.

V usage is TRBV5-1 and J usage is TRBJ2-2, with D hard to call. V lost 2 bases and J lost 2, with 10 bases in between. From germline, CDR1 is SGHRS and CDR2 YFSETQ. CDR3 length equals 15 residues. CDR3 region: CASSFTRVNTGELFF. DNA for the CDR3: TGCGCCAGCAGCTTCACTCGGGTTAACACCGGGGAGCTGTTTTTT.

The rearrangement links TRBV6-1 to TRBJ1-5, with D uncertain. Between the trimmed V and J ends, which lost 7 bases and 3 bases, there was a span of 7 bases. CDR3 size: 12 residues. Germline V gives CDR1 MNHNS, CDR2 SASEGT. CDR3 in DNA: TGTGCCAGCACGGGGTACAATCAGCCCCAGCATTTT. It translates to CASTGYNQPQHF.

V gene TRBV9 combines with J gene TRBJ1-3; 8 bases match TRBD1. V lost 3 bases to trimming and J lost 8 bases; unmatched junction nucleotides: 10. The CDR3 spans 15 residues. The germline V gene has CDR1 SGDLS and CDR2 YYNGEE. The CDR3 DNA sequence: TGTGCCAGCAGCGGAGGTTCCCAGGGGGCTGACACCATATATTTT. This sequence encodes CASSGGSQGADTIYF.

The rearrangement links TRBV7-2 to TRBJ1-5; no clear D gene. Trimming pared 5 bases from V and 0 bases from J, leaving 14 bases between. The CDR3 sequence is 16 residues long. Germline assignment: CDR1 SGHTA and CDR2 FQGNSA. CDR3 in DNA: TGTGCCAGCAGCCTAGATGGACGGTTTAGCAATCAGCCCCAGCATTTT. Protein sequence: CASSLDGRFSNQPQHF. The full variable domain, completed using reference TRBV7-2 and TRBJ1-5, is GAGVSQSPSNKVTEKGKDVELRCDPISGHTALYWYRQSLGQGLEFLIYFQGNSAPDKSGLPSDRFSAERTGGSVSTLTIQRTQQEDSAVYLCASSLDGRFSNQPQHFGDGTRLSIL.

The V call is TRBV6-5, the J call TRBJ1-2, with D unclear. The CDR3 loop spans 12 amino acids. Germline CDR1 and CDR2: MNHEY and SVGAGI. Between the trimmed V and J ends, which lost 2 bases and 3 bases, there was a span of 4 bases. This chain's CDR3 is CASSYNDYGYTF. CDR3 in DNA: TGTGCCAGCAGTTACAACGACTATGGCTACACCTTC.

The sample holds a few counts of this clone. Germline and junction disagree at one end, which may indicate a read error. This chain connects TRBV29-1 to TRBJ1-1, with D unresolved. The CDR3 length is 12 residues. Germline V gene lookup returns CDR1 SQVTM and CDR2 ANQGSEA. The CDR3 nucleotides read TGCAGCGTCGCTCCGGGGAACAGTGAAGCTTTCTTT. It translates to CSVAPGNSEAFF.

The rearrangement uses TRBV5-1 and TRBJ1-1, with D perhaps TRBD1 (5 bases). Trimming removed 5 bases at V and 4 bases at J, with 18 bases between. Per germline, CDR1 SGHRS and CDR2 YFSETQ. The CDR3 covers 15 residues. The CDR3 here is CASRNGASQGTEAFF. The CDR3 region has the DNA TGCGCCAGCAGAAACGGGGCTTCCCAGGGCACTGAAGCTTTCTTT.

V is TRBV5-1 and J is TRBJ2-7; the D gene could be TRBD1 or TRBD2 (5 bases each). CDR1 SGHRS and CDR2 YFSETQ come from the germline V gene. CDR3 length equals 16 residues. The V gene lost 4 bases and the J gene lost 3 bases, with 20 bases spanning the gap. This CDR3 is CASSPRGGQGNYEQYF. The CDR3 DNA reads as TGCGCCAGCAGCCCAAGGGGCGGGCAGGGCAACTACGAGCAGTACTTC. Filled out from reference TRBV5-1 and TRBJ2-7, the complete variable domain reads KAGVTQTPRYLIKTRGQQVTLSCSPISGHRSVSWYQQTPGQGLQFLFEYFSETQRNKGNFPGRFSGRQFSNSRSEMNVSTLELGDSALYLCASSPRGGQGNYEQYFGPGTRLTVT.

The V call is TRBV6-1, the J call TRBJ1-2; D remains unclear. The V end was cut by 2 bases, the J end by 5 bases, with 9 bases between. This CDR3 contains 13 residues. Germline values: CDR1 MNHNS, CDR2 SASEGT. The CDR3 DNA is TGTGCCAGCAGTGAAAAGACGGAATATGGCTACACCTTC. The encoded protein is CASSEKTEYGYTF.

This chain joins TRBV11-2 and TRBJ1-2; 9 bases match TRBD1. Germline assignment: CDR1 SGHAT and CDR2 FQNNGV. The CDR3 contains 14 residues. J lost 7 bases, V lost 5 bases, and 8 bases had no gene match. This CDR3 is CASSREQGAGGYTF. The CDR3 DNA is TGTGCCAGCAGCCGTGAACAGGGGGCAGGTGGCTACACCTTC.

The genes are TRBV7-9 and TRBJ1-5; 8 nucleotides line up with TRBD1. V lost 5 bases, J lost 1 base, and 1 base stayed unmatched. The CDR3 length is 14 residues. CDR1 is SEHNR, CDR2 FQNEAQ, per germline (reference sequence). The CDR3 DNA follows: TGTGCCAGCAGCGGGGACAGGAGCAATCAGCCCCAGCATTTT. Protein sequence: CASSGDRSNQPQHF.

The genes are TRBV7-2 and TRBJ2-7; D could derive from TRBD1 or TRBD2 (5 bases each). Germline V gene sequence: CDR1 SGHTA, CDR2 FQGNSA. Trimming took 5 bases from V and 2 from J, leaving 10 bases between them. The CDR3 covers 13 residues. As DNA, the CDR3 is TGTGCCAGCAGCCCTCGGGGCGCCTACGAGCAGTACTTC. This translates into CASSPRGAYEQYF.

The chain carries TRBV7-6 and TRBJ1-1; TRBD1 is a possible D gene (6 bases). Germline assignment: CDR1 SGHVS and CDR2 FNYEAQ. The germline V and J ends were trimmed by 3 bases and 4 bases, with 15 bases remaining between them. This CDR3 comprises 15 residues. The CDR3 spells CASSLRGGLGTEAFF. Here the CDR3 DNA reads TGTGCCAGCAGCTTGAGAGGGGGGCTCGGCACTGAAGCTTTCTTT.